Listed here is a single TCR beta chain. This entry belongs to a study of blood T cell repertoires in COVID-19. Study-wide context: Samples representing acute and convalescent COVID-19 were sourced from the United States, Italy and Spain. The analysed material was cDNA or gDNA that came from T cells, B-cell-depleted T cells, or PBMCs.

V was cut by 0 bases and J by 7 bases, with 5 bases left in between. The CDR3 is made up of 13 amino acids. Germline CDR1 reads SGDLS; CDR2 reads YYNGEE. As processed by the authors: Quantification of nucleated cells was approximated via reference gene primer amplification. The protocol was immunoSEQ multiplex PCR, while the TCRdb copy is restricted to in-frame clones and leaves out a portion. V and J calls and clone size are as listed in that table; D and trimming were resolved from the DNA. The sample contains about 56,000 clones, 89% of which appear only once. The sequenced sample consisted of peripheral blood. The clonotype originates from a human donor in a cohort sampled during active COVID-19. V and J are TRBV9 and TRBJ1-6; D might be TRBD1 (5 bases). The CDR3 protein is CASSVEGNSPLHF. The CDR3 DNA sequence: TGTGCCAGCAGCGTAGAGGGGAATTCACCCCTCCACTTT.